This TCR beta chain was obtained from a study of blood T cells in healthy people across ages. A second PCR of about 6 to 11 cycles used a sample-barcoded 5' primer and a J-beta primer mix. Samples each returned at least 2.5 million CDR3-containing paired-end reads. From the 5' RACE reads, TCRdb called clonotypes with MiXCR, one entry per CDR3 protein. Here the sample spans around 800,000 distinct CDR3 sequences, more than 25% being singletons. V was cut by 7 bases and J by 5 bases, with 12 bases left in between. Germline V gene sequence: CDR1 SNHLY, CDR2 FYNNEI. The CDR3 runs 14 residues. The same sample was also studied in work on T cells of mothers and their children. This second study says: Thymic selection molds TCR recombination products alike in related and unrelated pairs.

The source of this sequence is a boy aged 5 to 17 in good health. The gene calls are TRBV2 and TRBJ1-6, with no clear D. The sample was blood. CDR3 sequence: CASTRLRDNSPLHF. The CDR3 nucleotides are TGTGCCAGCACCCGGCTCAGAGATAATTCACCCCTCCACTTT. The full variable domain, with the rest looked up from reference TRBV2 and TRBJ1-6, is EPEVTQTPSHQVTQMGQEVILRCVPISNHLYFYWYRQILGQKVEFLVSFYNNEISEKSEIFDDQFSVERPDGSNFTLKIRSTKLEDSAMYFCASTRLRDNSPLHFGNGTRLTVT.